This TCR beta chain was profiled in a study of T cells after yellow fever vaccination. Study-level results: Boosting was followed by the reappearance of most primary-vaccination clones (roughly 95% CD4, under 90% CD8). The appearance of a small share of clonotypes in both CD4 and CD8 compartments was observed.

A note on this clonotype: Antigen: not known.

The CDR3 length is 15 residues. The V and J ends lost 6 bases and 1 base respectively, with 14 bases between them. The V gene's germline CDR1 is SGDLS and CDR2 YYNGEE. TCRdb reprocessed the 5' RACE reads via MiXCR and lists one record per CDR3 protein. This sample has about 510,000 distinct CDR3 sequences, with about a fifth found just once. This specimen was PBMCs, taken more than 20 days after the first yellow fever vaccination. The clonotype was recovered from a man between 18 and 35 years old who received the YFV17D yellow fever vaccine. The chain uses TRBV9 and TRBJ2-1; weak D call: TRBD2 (5 bases). The CDR3 region has the DNA TGTGCCAGCAACCGTCTAGCCCAATCCTACAATGAGCAGTTCTTC. Translating it yields CASNRLAQSYNEQFF.